Listed here are 29 T cell receptor beta chains from one sample, sequenced in a study of CD8 T cells in Susac syndrome (dated by TCRdb to between 2017 and 2020). The library was prepared using the immunoSEQ multiplex PCR assay. RNA was extracted using the RNeasy kit, and about 0.5 to 1 ug of the RNA was reverse transcribed with random hexamers. The raw public data were reprocessed by TCRdb itself: fastp quality trimming at Q25, MiXCR clonotype calling, in-frame beta chains only. Rows are combined by CDR3 protein, so each entry shows the most common genes and DNA. For this sample there are about 120,000 distinct CDR3 sequences; around 94% appear just once. Approximately 0.1% of the sample is taken by the ten largest. Material for sequencing was CD4+ T cells from PBMCs. These TCRs come from a human donor in good health.

The CDR3: CASRAGTGKREANTGELFF. The CDR3 nucleotides read TGTGCCAGCAGGGCCGGGACGGGAAAGCGGGAGGCGAACACCGGGGAGCTGTTTTTT. The genes are TRBV11-3 and TRBJ2-2, with 9 bases identical to TRBD2. The trim removed 6 bases at V and 0 bases at J, leaving 14 bases unmatched. The CDR3 is made up of 19 amino acids. Per the germline V gene, CDR1 is SGHNT and CDR2 is YENEEA.

The chain couples TRBV25-1 to TRBJ2-7; 8 nucleotides line up with TRBD2. CDR1 and CDR2 (germline): MGHDK, SYGVNS. V lost 1 base to trimming and J lost 3 bases; unmatched junction nucleotides: 2. The CDR3 consists of 14 residues. The CDR3 loop is CASSEFGTSYEQYF. Written as DNA, the CDR3 is TGTGCCAGCAGTGAATTTGGGACTAGCTACGAGCAGTACTTC.

The chain has TRBV9 and TRBJ2-2; 12 bases line up with TRBD2. The CDR3 sequence is 16 residues long. Germline V CDR1 and CDR2: SGDLS, YYNGEE. V lost 0 bases to trimming and J lost 9 bases; unmatched junction nucleotides: 6. The CDR3 here is CASSVGLAGATRELFF. The DNA for the CDR3 is TGTGCCAGCAGCGTAGGACTAGCGGGAGCGACCCGGGAGCTGTTTTTT.

To note about this clonotype: Germline and junction disagree at one end, which may indicate a read error. The gene calls are TRBV7-9 and TRBJ1-3, with 10 bases aligning to TRBD1. CDR3 length: 17 residues. Per germline, CDR1 SEHNR and CDR2 FQNEAQ (reference sequence). Written as DNA, the CDR3 is TGTGCCGGCAGCCCCGGGACAGGGGCCATATCTGGAAACACCATATATTTT. Encoded protein: CAGSPGTGAISGNTIYF.

Only one count was recorded for this clonotype. The CDR3 DNA sequence: TGTGCCAGCAGTTTATCGCCGGAGGGCACTGAAGCTTTCTTT. It encodes CASSLSPEGTEAFF. The chain is built from TRBV27 and TRBJ1-1; no firm D call. Germline V gene sequence: CDR1 MNHEY, CDR2 SMNVEV (reference sequence). The CDR3 spans 14 residues. Trimming shortened V by 0 bases and J by 4 bases, and 9 bases separated the two germline ends.

This rearrangement joins TRBV2 to TRBJ2-7; TRBD1 aligns across 9 bases. CDR3 length: 16 amino acids. Germline V gives CDR1 SNHLY, CDR2 FYNNEI. V lost 1 base, J lost 7 bases, and 11 bases stayed unmatched. The CDR3 bases are TGTGCCAGCAGTGAAGGTTTTATCGGGACAGGGTTTGAGCAGTACTTC. As protein: CASSEGFIGTGFEQYF.

A single count supports this clonotype. CDR3 DNA: TGCAGTGCTAGAAGGGCAGGGGCCTACGAGCAGTACTTC. It yields the protein CSARRAGAYEQYF. The chain uses TRBV20-1 and TRBJ2-7; weak D call: TRBD1 (6 bases). Looked up from germline, CDR1 is DFQATT and CDR2 is SNEGSKA (reference sequence). V was pared by 2 bases and J by 2 bases, with 10 bases between. The CDR3 runs to 13 residues.

V usage is TRBV5-1 and J usage is TRBJ2-5; the match to TRBD1 covers 7 bases. The CDR3 consists of 17 residues. The trim removed 0 bases at V and 1 base at J, leaving 9 bases unmatched. Germline V gene sequence: CDR1 SGHRS, CDR2 YFSETQ. The CDR3 DNA sequence: TGCGCCAGCAGCTTGGTTGGTACTACAGGGGTCCAAGAGACCCAGTACTTC. This translates into CASSLVGTTGVQETQYF. The variable domain in full, with the rest retrieved from reference TRBV5-1 and TRBJ2-5, is KAGVTQTPRYLIKTRGQQVTLSCSPISGHRSVSWYQQTPGQGLQFLFEYFSETQRNKGNFPGRFSGRQFSNSRSEMNVSTLELGDSALYLCASSLVGTTGVQETQYFGPGTRLLVL.

The chain combines TRBV27 with TRBJ2-3; a possible D gene is TRBD2 (6 bases). Germline CDR1 is MNHEY and CDR2 is SMNVEV (reference sequence). The CDR3 loop spans 16 amino acids. V dropped 7 bases and J dropped 4 bases, with 21 bases sitting between them. CDR3 sequence: CASTPGRGGAADTQYF. For the CDR3, the DNA is TGTGCCAGCACCCCTGGTCGGGGAGGTGCGGCAGATACGCAGTATTTT.

The chain couples TRBV5-1 to TRBJ2-2; 12 bases are shared with TRBD2. Germline-derived CDR1 and CDR2 are SGHRS and YFSETQ. The CDR3 has 18 residues. The J segment lost 0 bases and the V segment lost 1 base, leaving 4 bases of the junction unmatched. CDR3 amino acids: CASSLSLAGGPNTGELFF. The CDR3 nucleotides are TGCGCCAGCAGCTTGTCACTAGCGGGAGGCCCGAACACCGGGGAGCTGTTTTTT.

The rearrangement uses TRBV30 and TRBJ2-6; either TRBD1 or TRBD2 may fit D (6 bases each). The CDR3 is made up of 20 amino acids. Germline V gene sequence: CDR1 GTSNPN, CDR2 SVGIG (reference sequence). V lost 8 bases to trimming and J lost 3 bases, with 32 bases between them. CDR3 sequence reads: CASYGTTIREALSGANVLTF. Here the CDR3 DNA reads TGTGCCAGTTACGGGACAACCATTAGGGAGGCTTTAAGTGGGGCCAACGTCCTGACTTTC.

The rearrangement links TRBV9 to TRBJ2-1; D remains ambiguous. There are 9 residues in the CDR3. With 8 bases removed from V and 10 bases from J, the gap between germline ends came to 7 bases. Germline CDR1 is SGDLS and CDR2 is YYNGEE. The CDR3 is CASGEEQFF. CDR3 in DNA: TGTGCCAGTGGCGAGGAGCAGTTCTTC.

A single count supports this clonotype. The chain employs TRBV5-6 and TRBJ2-1; no definite D call. V shed 3 bases and J shed 9 bases, with 7 bases lying between them. This CDR3 spans 11 amino acids. From germline, CDR1 is SGHDT and CDR2 YYEEEE. The chain's CDR3 is CASSSNVEQFF. The CDR3 bases are TGTGCCAGCAGCTCGAACGTTGAGCAGTTCTTC. Looking up the rest from reference TRBV5-6 and TRBJ2-1 gives the full variable domain: DAGVTQSPTHLIKTRGQQVTLRCSPKSGHDTVSWYQQALGQGPQFIFQYYEEEERQRGNFPDRFSGHQFPNYSSELNVNALLLGDSALYLCASSSNVEQFFGPGTRLTVL.

This rearrangement joins TRBV7-8 to TRBJ2-7; a weak D match, TRBD1 (6 bases). V lost 5 bases and J 0 bases, leaving 14 bases between the germline ends. The length of the CDR3 is 15 residues. CDR1 SGHVS and CDR2 FQNEAQ come from the germline V gene. The CDR3 nucleotides read TGTGCCAGCAGCGCAGGGGTTACTAGCTCCTACGAGCAGTACTTC. It is translated as CASSAGVTSSYEQYF.

The chain couples TRBV3-1 to TRBJ2-7; D is undetermined. This CDR3 is built from 12 residues. The V gene lost 8 bases and the J gene lost 0 bases, with 8 bases spanning the gap. Germline CDR1 and CDR2: LGHDT and YNNKEL (reference sequence). The CDR3 nucleotides read TGTGCCAGCGCTAGGAGCTCCTACGAGCAGTACTTC. This translates into CASARSSYEQYF.

J is TRBJ2-4 and V is TRBV30; D might be TRBD2 (5 bases). The CDR3 loop spans 16 amino acids. The germline V and J ends were trimmed by 0 bases and 0 bases, with 12 bases remaining between them. In germline, CDR1 is GTSNPN, CDR2 SVGIG (reference sequence). The DNA of the CDR3 is TGTGCCTGGAGTGTACATAGTGGACTAGCCAAAAACATTCAGTACTTC. This translates into CAWSVHSGLAKNIQYF.

The rearrangement uses TRBV6-2 or TRBV6-3 and TRBJ1-1; 10 nucleotides align to TRBD1. Trimming cost V 2 bases and J 5 bases; bases outside gene matches: 5. The CDR3 has 15 amino acids. Germline V gives CDR1 MNHEY, CDR2 SVGEGT. CDR3 amino acids: CASSYAGQGGTEAFF. CDR3 DNA sequence: TGTGCCAGCAGTTACGCCGGACAGGGGGGGACTGAAGCTTTCTTT.

The chain links TRBV5-1 to TRBJ2-1; 8 bases map to TRBD2. Trimming removed 6 bases from V and 5 bases from J; junction bases left unmatched: 4. This CDR3 is built from 13 residues. Germline CDR1 SGHRS, CDR2 YFSETQ. CDR3 region: CASNRGGDNEQFF. The CDR3 DNA is TGCGCCAGCAACCGGGGGGGTGACAATGAGCAGTTCTTC.

The V call is TRBV7-8, the J call TRBJ2-4; 10 bases match TRBD1. V shed 5 bases and J 8 bases; nucleotides not matched to a gene: 3. Germline lookup yields CDR1 SGHVS and CDR2 FQNEAQ. This CDR3 spans 13 amino acids. The CDR3 reads CASSRGTGDIQYF. CDR3 nucleotide sequence: TGTGCCAGCAGCCGAGGGACAGGGGACATTCAGTACTTC. Variable domain in full (rest from reference TRBV7-8 and TRBJ2-4): GAGVSQSPRYKVAKRGQDVALRCDPISGHVSLFWYQQALGQGPEFLTYFQNEAQLDKSGLPSDRFFAERPEGSVSTLKIQRTQQEDSAVYLCASSRGTGDIQYFGAGTRLSVL.

V is TRBV6-1 and J is TRBJ2-3; tentatively, D is TRBD1 or TRBD2 (5 bases each). The CDR3 sequence is 17 residues long. With 6 bases removed from V and 2 bases from J, the gap between germline ends came to 21 bases. Germline CDR1 MNHNS, CDR2 SASEGT. CDR3: CASSPIYGAAPTDTQYF. The CDR3 DNA is TGTGCCAGCAGCCCGATCTACGGGGCCGCTCCCACAGATACGCAGTATTTT.

CDR3 sequence reads: CASSWGGTHPVGEQFF. The CDR3 nucleotides read TGTGCCAGCAGCTGGGGGGGGACCCATCCAGTAGGTGAGCAGTTCTTC. The V and J genes are TRBV5-6 and TRBJ2-1, with 7 nucleotides matching TRBD2. Trimming took 3 bases from V and 9 from J; bases not matched to a gene: 15. CDR1 is SGHDT, CDR2 YYEEEE, per germline. The CDR3 runs to 16 residues.

The J gene is TRBJ2-1, the V gene TRBV20-1, with 13 bases identical to TRBD2. Trimming at V came to 1 base and at J to 0 bases, leaving 3 bases not matched to a gene. Germline CDR1 DFQATT, CDR2 SNEGSKA (reference sequence). The CDR3 runs to 17 residues. CDR3 nucleotides: TGCAGTGCTAGAGGGGGACTAGCGGGGAGCTCCTACAATGAGCAGTTCTTC. Translating gives CSARGGLAGSSYNEQFF.

The rearrangement joins TRBV6-6 to TRBJ2-4; TRBD1 or TRBD2 may be the D gene (5 bases each). V was pared by 5 bases and J by 6 bases, with 14 bases between. The germline V gene has CDR1 MNHNY and CDR2 SVGAGI (reference sequence). The CDR3 consists of 14 residues. Here the CDR3 DNA reads TGTGCCAGCAGTCCTGGGCCGGGGCCAAACATTCAGTACTTC. It encodes CASSPGPGPNIQYF.

The chain recombines TRBV12-3 or TRBV12-4 with TRBJ2-5; 12 bases line up with TRBD1. CDR3 length: 15 residues. V dropped 6 bases and J dropped 5; count of bases not matched to a gene: 7. The CDR3 DNA follows: TGTGCCAGCAGCCCTGGGACAGGGGGCGGGGAGACCCAGTACTTC. It codes for CASSPGTGGGETQYF.

This sequence joins TRBV9 and TRBJ1-1; 9 bases are a match to TRBD1. There are 16 residues in the CDR3. V dropped 3 bases and J dropped 1; count of bases not matched to a gene: 7. From germline, CDR1 is SGDLS and CDR2 YYNGEE. The CDR3 here is CASSGGQGVGNTEAFF. The CDR3 DNA follows: TGTGCCAGCAGCGGGGGACAGGGAGTGGGGAACACTGAAGCTTTCTTT.

The chain combines TRBV2 with TRBJ2-4; D ambiguous. Germline V gene data show CDR1 as SNHLY and CDR2 as FYNNEI. The CDR3 covers 14 residues. Trimming removed 6 bases at V and 5 bases at J, with 14 bases between. CDR3 residues: CASSARYTENIQYF. CDR3 DNA: TGTGCCAGCAGCGCCCGATATACGGAAAACATTCAGTACTTC. Variable domain in full (rest from reference TRBV2 and TRBJ2-4): EPEVTQTPSHQVTQMGQEVILRCVPISNHLYFYWYRQILGQKVEFLVSFYNNEISEKSEIFDDQFSVERPDGSNFTLKIRSTKLEDSAMYFCASSARYTENIQYFGAGTRLSVL.

This CDR3 reads CASSYQGSSYGYTF. CDR3 coding DNA: TGTGCCAGCAGTTACCAGGGATCGAGCTATGGCTACACCTTC. V gene TRBV6-2 or TRBV6-3 combines with J gene TRBJ1-2; a possible D gene is TRBD1 (5 bases). With 2 bases removed from V and 4 bases from J, the gap between germline ends came to 11 bases. In germline, CDR1 is MNHEY, CDR2 SVGEGT. This CDR3 has 14 residues.

CDR3 in amino acids: CASSYTLAGVVADTQYF. The CDR3 DNA sequence: TGTGCCAGCAGCTACACACTAGCGGGAGTGGTTGCAGATACGCAGTATTTT. J is TRBJ2-3 and V is TRBV6-5, with 11 nucleotides matching TRBD2. Trimming took 6 bases from V and 4 from J; bases not matched to a gene: 12. CDR3 length equals 17 residues. CDR1 and CDR2 (germline): MNHEY, SVGAGI.

The gene calls are TRBV18 and TRBJ2-7; TRBD2 aligns across 10 bases. This CDR3 has 15 amino acids. The V gene's germline CDR1 is KGHSH and CDR2 LQKENI. Trimming at V came to 5 bases and at J to 4 bases, leaving 8 bases not matched to a gene. The CDR3 DNA follows: TGTGCCAGCTCAGCTAGCGGGAGAGGGTCGTACGAGCAGTACTTC. This sequence encodes CASSASGRGSYEQYF.